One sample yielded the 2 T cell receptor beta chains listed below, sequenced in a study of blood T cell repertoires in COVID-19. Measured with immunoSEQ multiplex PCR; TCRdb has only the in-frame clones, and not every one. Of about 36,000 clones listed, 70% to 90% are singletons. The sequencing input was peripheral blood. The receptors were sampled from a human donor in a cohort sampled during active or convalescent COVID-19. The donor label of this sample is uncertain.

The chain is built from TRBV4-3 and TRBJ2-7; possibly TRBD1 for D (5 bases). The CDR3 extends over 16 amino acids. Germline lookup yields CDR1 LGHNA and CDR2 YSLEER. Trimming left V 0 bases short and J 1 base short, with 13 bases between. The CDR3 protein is CASSQDYRLRSYEQYF. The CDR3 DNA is TGCGCCAGCAGCCAAGACTACAGGCTTCGTTCCTACGAGCAGTACTTC.

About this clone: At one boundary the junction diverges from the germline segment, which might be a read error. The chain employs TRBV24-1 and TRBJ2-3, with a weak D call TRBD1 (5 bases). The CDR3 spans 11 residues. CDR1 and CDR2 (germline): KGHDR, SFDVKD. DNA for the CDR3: TGTGCCACCAGTGATTTTTCCCGACAGACCTTT. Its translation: CATSDFSRQTF.